These T cell receptor beta chains were read from a single sample in a study of T-cell reconstitution after alpha-beta-depleted transplantation in children. TCRdb used MiXCR to reprocess the PCR reads, holding one entry per CDR3 protein. The repertoire holds 700,000 to 950,000 distinct CDR3 sequences, with approximately 15% as singletons. The sample was PBMCs, mostly from graft donor cells, taken 360 days after TCRalphabeta/CD19-depleted stem cell transplant. These receptors originate from a male patient aged 10 to 17 who had a stem cell transplant for acute lymphoblastic leukemia, so the T cells may come from the graft donor. Each CDR3 is given with its conserved first and last residue. A D gene is named only where the DNA matches it firmly. Part of the rows lack a size; the others show once, few, many or a class for expanded clones.

d_gene	v_gene	abundance	j_gene	CDR3nt	CDR3aa
-	TRBV18	-	TRBJ2-5	TGTGCCAGCTCACCCTCTTTAACGGAGACCCAGTACTTC	CASSPSLTETQYF
TRBD2	TRBV24-1	many	TRBJ2-1	TGTGCCACCAGTGAAGGACTAGCGGGAGGGTACTACAATGAGCAGTTCTTC	CATSEGLAGGYYNEQFF
-	TRBV7-6	-	TRBJ2-7	TGTGCCAGCAGCTTCTCAGCGGCCCCCTACGAGCAGTACTTC	CASSFSAAPYEQYF
-	TRBV4-2	-	TRBJ2-7	TGTGCCAGCAGCCAAGGGAATCCGGGCTACGAGCAGTACTTC	CASSQGNPGYEQYF
-	TRBV5-1	many	TRBJ2-1	TGCGCCAGCAGCTTACGCCAGGGAACGTCTCGCGGTGAGCAGTTCTTC	CASSLRQGTSRGEQFF
-	TRBV20-1	-	TRBJ1-1	TGCAGTGCTAGAGGGGGTCGACCCTTACGGGGGAACACTGAAGCTTTCTTT	CSARGGRPLRGNTEAFF
-	TRBV20-1	few	TRBJ2-3	TGCAGTGAGGGGGGGGCAGATACGCAGTATTTT	CSEGGADTQYF
-	TRBV5-6	many	TRBJ1-1	TGTGCCAGCAGCTTGACATCAAGGTACAGGGCCACTGAAGCTTTCTTT	CASSLTSRYRATEAFF
-	TRBV9	few	TRBJ2-6	TGTGCCAGCAGCGTAGGGTGGGGGACCTCTGGGGCCAACGTCCTGACTTTC	CASSVGWGTSGANVLTF
-	TRBV27	few	TRBJ2-3	TGTGCCAGCAGTCTTCGTGCGGAGAGCACAGATACGCAGTATTTT	CASSLRAESTDTQYF
-	TRBV7-9	-	TRBJ2-1	TGTGCCAGCAGCTTAAATACCCCCAGGAGCTCCTACAATGAGCAGTTCTTC	CASSLNTPRSSYNEQFF
-	TRBV21-1	-	TRBJ2-7	TGTGCCAGCAGCACCAAGGGCCAGGGTCCCTCCTACGAGCAGTACTTC	CASSTKGQGPSYEQYF
-	TRBV29-1	few	TRBJ2-1	TGCAGCGCAGTAGGGGACCCGACCTCCTACAATGAGCAGTTCTTC	CSAVGDPTSYNEQFF
TRBD1	TRBV7-3	many	TRBJ2-5	TGTGCCAGCAGCTCAGGGACAGCCCAAGAGACCCAGTACTTC	CASSSGTAQETQYF
-	TRBV7-9	few	TRBJ2-1	TGTGCCAGCAGCTTAGAGGTCAGGCCCCTCTTATACAATGAGCAGTTCTTC	CASSLEVRPLLYNEQFF
TRBD2	TRBV3-1	-	TRBJ2-1	TGTGCCAGCACCAGCCAGGGCGCTAGCGGGGTTAATGAGCAGTTCTTC	CASTSQGASGVNEQFF